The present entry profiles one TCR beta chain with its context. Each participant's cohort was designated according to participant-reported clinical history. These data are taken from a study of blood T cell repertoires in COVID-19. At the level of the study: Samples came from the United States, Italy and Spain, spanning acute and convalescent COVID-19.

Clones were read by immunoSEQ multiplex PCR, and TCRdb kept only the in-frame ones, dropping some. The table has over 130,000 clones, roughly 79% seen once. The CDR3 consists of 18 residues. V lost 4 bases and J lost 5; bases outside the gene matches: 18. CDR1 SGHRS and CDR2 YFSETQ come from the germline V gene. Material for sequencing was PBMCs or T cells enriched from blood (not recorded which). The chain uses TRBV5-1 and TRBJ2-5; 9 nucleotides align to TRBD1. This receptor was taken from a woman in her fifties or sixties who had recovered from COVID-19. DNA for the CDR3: TGCGCCAGCAGCCTGGCGGCTCTGACAGGGGGTAATGTGGAGACCCAGTACTTC. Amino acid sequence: CASSLAALTGGNVETQYF. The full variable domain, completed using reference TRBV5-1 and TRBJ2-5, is KAGVTQTPRYLIKTRGQQVTLSCSPISGHRSVSWYQQTPGQGLQFLFEYFSETQRNKGNFPGRFSGRQFSNSRSEMNVSTLELGDSALYLCASSLAALTGGNVETQYFGPGTRLLVL.